The sequence of this T cell receptor (beta chain) was determined in a study of T cell repertoires in cytomegalovirus infection. Study information: An indication of both CMV infection and matching HLA type came from public TCR beta signatures.

General study points: Totalled public TCR beta family frequency picked out people who carried CMV plus the relevant HLA. Dominating the ex vivo response were TCR beta clonotypes that were CMV-specific and HLA-C-restricted.

TCRdb reprocessed the reads with MiXCR, giving one entry per CDR3 protein. This table holds approximately 910,000 distinct CDR3 sequences, less than 35% found once. Germline loops: CDR1 MDHEN, CDR2 SYDVKM. The V and J ends lost 3 bases and 8 bases respectively, with 19 bases between them. This CDR3 spans 15 amino acids. As concerns this clonotype: Its target is not known.

Sequencing was performed on cultured CD8+ T cells from PBMCs, taken from culture after CMV antigen stimulation. The clonotype originates from a human donor in good health (CMV status not recorded). Some clones in this sample may be carry-over from other donors' samples. This chain uses TRBV28 with TRBJ1-2; tentatively, D is TRBD1 (6 bases). The CDR3 bases are TGTGCCAGCAGTTTCCCCAATAGGGGGTTGGGGGGCTACACCTTC. This encodes CASSFPNRGLGGYTF.